This TCR beta chain comes out of a study of blood T cell repertoires in COVID-19. Study background: Both acute and convalescent COVID-19 samples were obtained from the United States, Italy and Spain. The analysed material was cDNA or gDNA that came from T cells, B-cell-depleted T cells, or PBMCs.

Everyone who took part was roughly 18 to 89 years old, and they came from about 23 US areas. V gave up 5 bases and J gave up 5 bases; unmatched junction bases: 11. This CDR3 contains 16 residues. Per the germline V gene, CDR1 is SEHNR and CDR2 is FQNEAQ (reference sequence). Original processing methods: Estimated nucleated cell counts came from reference gene primer amplification. Measured with immunoSEQ multiplex PCR; TCRdb has only the in-frame clones, and not every one. V and J calls and clone size come straight from that table; D and trimming were deduced from the DNA. The data hold some 510,000 clones, with roughly 88% observed a single time.

This rearrangement joins TRBV7-9 to TRBJ2-7; TRBD1 agrees at 11 bases. The source material was PBMCs or T cells enriched from blood (not recorded which). The TCR originated in a woman aged 40 to 55 who had recovered from COVID-19. This CDR3 reads CASSPVVGQGAHEQYF. The CDR3 nucleotides read TGTGCCAGCAGCCCAGTCGTTGGACAGGGGGCACACGAGCAGTACTTC.